This T cell receptor beta chain originates from a study of T cell responses to AZD1222 COVID-19 vaccine. Study-wide findings and caveats: Along spike, vaccine-associated CD4 TCRs were found throughout, with dominance at 160-218 and 743-854. Researchers took repertoire samples only after the peak T cell response had come.

CDR1 is SEHNR and CDR2 is FQNEAQ in the germline V gene (reference sequence). V gave up 4 bases and J gave up 2 bases; unmatched junction bases: 4. CDR3 length equals 14 residues. Regarding this clone: The antigen is not known.

Sequenced by immunoSEQ multiplex PCR; TCRdb stores in-frame clones only, minus some. The sample lists approximately 210,000 clones, approximately 94% occurring once. The J gene is TRBJ2-5, the V gene TRBV7-9; 7 bases are a match to TRBD2. This TCR was sampled from an adult who received the MenACWY meningococcal vaccine as a control. The sequences come from peripheral blood, collected 28 days after the second dose of the MenACWY control vaccine. CDR3 protein: CASSYGLGQETQYF. Written as DNA, the CDR3 is TGTGCCAGCAGCTACGGACTAGGTCAAGAGACCCAGTACTTC.